Listed here are 22 T cell receptor beta chains from one sample, sequenced in a study of blood T cell repertoires in COVID-19. The assay was immunoSEQ multiplex PCR, and TCRdb's table has in-frame clones only and misses some. The table includes over 200,000 clones, approximately 90% detected once. The sequencing sample was made of peripheral blood. These receptors originate from a young woman who had recovered from COVID-19.

The V gene is TRBV13, the J gene TRBJ1-2; 8 positions agree with TRBD1. In germline, CDR1 is PRHDT, CDR2 FYEKMQ (reference sequence). This CDR3 comprises 16 residues. The junction had 11 bases not matched to a gene; V was cut back by 4 bases and J by 4 bases. The CDR3 is CASSSALDRGFYGYTF. Here the CDR3 DNA reads TGTGCCAGCAGCTCCGCCCTCGACAGGGGCTTCTATGGCTACACCTTC.

This chain joins TRBV19 and TRBJ2-7; 9 nucleotides agree with TRBD2. Unmatched junction bases numbered 10, after V lost 7 bases and J lost 6 bases. Germline CDR1 LNHDA, CDR2 SQIVND (reference sequence). The CDR3 is 14 amino acids. CDR3 coding DNA: TGTGCCAGTACTCCCGGGACTAGCAGGGGCGAGCAGTACTTC. This sequence encodes CASTPGTSRGEQYF. The variable domain in full, completed from reference TRBV19 and TRBJ2-7, reads DGGITQSPKYLFRKEGQNVTLSCEQNLNHDAMYWYRQDPGQGLRLIYYSQIVNDFQKGDIAEGYSVSREKKESFPLTVTSAQKNPTAFYLCASTPGTSRGEQYFGPGTRLTVT.

The chain couples TRBV30 to TRBJ2-5; D might be TRBD1 (6 bases). CDR1 is GTSNPN and CDR2 is SVGIG in the germline V gene (reference sequence). V was pared by 2 bases and J by 5 bases, with 15 bases between. The CDR3 runs 14 residues. The CDR3 bases are TGTGCCTGGAGTAAGGGCAGGGGAAGGGAGACCCAGTACTTC. Its translation is CAWSKGRGRETQYF.

The chain is built from TRBV5-8 and TRBJ1-1; possible D gene TRBD1, 5 bases. The germline V gene encodes CDR1 SGHTS and CDR2 YDEGEE. V dropped 5 bases and J dropped 4 bases, with 12 bases sitting between them. This CDR3 comprises 13 residues. CDR3 in amino acids: CASRLQGGTEAFF. CDR3 nucleotide sequence: TGTGCCAGCAGACTTCAGGGAGGCACTGAAGCTTTCTTT. Drawing the rest from reference TRBV5-8 and TRBJ1-1, the complete variable domain is EAGVTQSPTHLIKTRGQQATLRCSPISGHTSVYWYQQALGLGLQFLLWYDEGEERNRGNFPPRFSGRQFPNYSSELNVNALELEDSALYLCASRLQGGTEAFFGQGTRLTVV.

The CDR3 is CASSPRIQGYNEQFF. CDR3 coding DNA: TGTGCCAGCTCACCACGGATCCAGGGTTACAATGAGCAGTTCTTC. The chain is built from TRBV18 and TRBJ2-1; weak D call: TRBD1 (5 bases). Trimming left V 1 base short and J 4 bases short, with 11 bases between. The CDR3 consists of 15 residues. The germline V gene encodes CDR1 KGHSH and CDR2 LQKENI.

J is TRBJ1-6 and V is TRBV27; TRBD1 agrees at 7 bases. Germline V gives CDR1 MNHEY, CDR2 SMNVEV (reference sequence). CDR3 length: 14 residues. J was trimmed by 10 bases and V by 2 bases; bases with no gene match: 5. The DNA of the CDR3 is TGTGCCAGCAGTTTACGGGCAGGGGGGTCACCCCTCCACTTT. Residues: CASSLRAGGSPLHF.

V usage is TRBV11-2 and J usage is TRBJ1-3, with 7 bases that match TRBD1. Per the germline V gene, CDR1 is SGHAT and CDR2 is FQNNGV. This CDR3 has 14 residues. The V and J ends lost 7 bases and 1 base, in that order; junction bases with no gene match: 4. In DNA, the CDR3 is TGTGCCAGCACCGAGGGGGCTTCTGGAAACACCATATATTTT. Amino acid sequence: CASTEGASGNTIYF.

The chain uses TRBV28 and TRBJ2-3; TRBD1 matches at 7 bases. The J segment lost 6 bases and the V segment lost 4 bases, leaving 10 bases of the junction unmatched. The CDR3 is 15 amino acids. Germline V gene data show CDR1 as MDHEN and CDR2 as SYDVKM. In DNA, the CDR3 is TGTGCCAGCAGTTCTCCTAGTGACAGGGTCGATACGCAGTATTTT. This codes for CASSSPSDRVDTQYF.

This rearrangement joins TRBV18 to TRBJ1-5; D remains unclear. The germline V and J ends were trimmed by 3 bases and 0 bases, with 9 bases remaining between them. Germline lookup yields CDR1 KGHSH and CDR2 LQKENI. There are 15 residues in the CDR3. DNA for the CDR3: TGTGCCAGCTCACCCTTAGCGGATAGCAATCAGCCCCAGCATTTT. Its protein product is CASSPLADSNQPQHF.

The chain has TRBV5-4 and TRBJ1-1; D unresolved. The germline CDR1 and CDR2 sequences are SGHNT and YYREEE (reference sequence). This CDR3 contains 12 residues. V lost 0 bases, J lost 4 bases, and 4 bases lay in between. CDR3 in amino acids: CASSLGATEAFF. The CDR3 bases are TGTGCCAGCAGCTTGGGGGCCACTGAAGCTTTCTTT.

This clone appeared a few times. V usage is TRBV7-6 and J usage is TRBJ2-7; TRBD1 agrees at 8 bases. The CDR3 totals 15 residues. V was pared by 1 base and J by 6 bases, with 8 bases of the junction left unmatched. Germline V gene data show CDR1 as SGHVS and CDR2 as FNYEAQ. The CDR3 here is CASSLGRGRASEQYF. CDR3 DNA sequence: TGTGCCAGCAGCTTAGGCAGGGGGCGGGCGTCCGAGCAGTACTTC.

This CDR3 reads CASSQGLGGNTIYF. Written as DNA, the CDR3 is TGTGCCAGCAGTCAGGGGTTAGGTGGAAACACCATATATTTT. This chain joins TRBV27 and TRBJ1-3; TRBD1 might be the D (6 bases). The CDR3 consists of 14 residues. From germline, CDR1 is MNHEY and CDR2 SMNVEV (reference sequence). V was cut by 5 bases and J by 3 bases, with 11 bases left in between.

This clone was found once. The rearrangement joins TRBV21-1 to TRBJ1-1; TRBD1 was called by the table and not checked on the DNA. TRBV21-1 is a listed pseudogene. The CDR3 totals 15 residues. CDR3 amino acids: CASSIKQGRNTEAFF. The DNA for the CDR3 is TGTGCCAGCAGCATAAAACAGGGCCGGAACACTGAAGCTTTCTTT.

This clone came up a few times. This chain connects TRBV5-4 to TRBJ2-1, with 7 bases fitting TRBD1. CDR1 is SGHNT, CDR2 YYREEE, per germline (reference sequence). The V gene end was trimmed by 4 bases and the J gene end by 7 bases; junction bases not matched to a gene: 11. The CDR3 loop spans 15 amino acids. Here the CDR3 reads CASSQGGGPLNEQFF. For the CDR3, the DNA is TGTGCCAGCAGCCAAGGGGGCGGGCCATTGAATGAGCAGTTCTTC.

The chain recombines TRBV9 with TRBJ2-3; 8 positions match TRBD1. This CDR3 has 16 amino acids. The germline V gene has CDR1 SGDLS and CDR2 YYNGEE. Germline trimming cut 4 bases from V and 2 bases from J; bases unmatched to any gene: 9. The CDR3 coding sequence is TGTGCCAGCAGCCATTCCGGACAGGGTAACACAGATACGCAGTATTTT. The encoded protein is CASSHSGQGNTDTQYF.

This clone has just a few counts. The chain uses TRBV6-1 and TRBJ1-2; D may be TRBD1 (6 bases). Trimming removed 3 bases from V and 5 bases from J, with 16 bases in between. The CDR3 is 15 residues long. Germline CDR1 reads MNHNS; CDR2 reads SASEGT. CDR3 sequence (DNA): TGTGCCAGCAGTGATGGGCCAGGGGAAGGGTATGGCTACACCTTC. This codes for CASSDGPGEGYGYTF.

The CDR3: CSVEVQGLKAFF. DNA of the CDR3: TGCAGCGTTGAGGTACAGGGATTGAAAGCTTTCTTT. The V and J genes are TRBV29-1 and TRBJ1-1; D possibly corresponds to TRBD1 (6 bases). The CDR3 has 12 residues. V dropped 3 bases and J dropped 9 bases, with 14 bases sitting between them. CDR1 and CDR2 from the germline V gene are SQVTM and ANQGSEA.

This chain uses TRBV9 with TRBJ2-2; perhaps TRBD1 as D (6 bases). CDR3 length equals 16 residues. CDR1 and CDR2 from the germline V gene are SGDLS and YYNGEE. V was pared by 3 bases and J by 4 bases, with 16 bases between. CDR3 region: CASSENRETSTGELFF. CDR3 in DNA: TGTGCCAGCAGCGAAAACAGGGAAACGAGCACCGGGGAGCTGTTTTTT.

CDR3 DNA: TGTGCCAGCAGCCTTATGAACACTGAAGCTTTCTTT. This codes for CASSLMNTEAFF. This chain connects TRBV7-9 to TRBJ1-1; D unresolved. The CDR3 is 12 residues long. Deletions cut 5 bases from V and 0 bases from J, with 4 bases between. Germline lookup yields CDR1 SEHNR and CDR2 FQNEAQ (reference sequence).

CDR3 DNA sequence: TGCGCCAGCAGCCAAGTATTGAGGCGGGAGGTCCCGGTCCACGAGCAGTACTTC. Protein: CASSQVLRREVPVHEQYF. The chain employs TRBV4-1 and TRBJ2-7; 8 bases are a match to TRBD2. Per germline, CDR1 MGHRA and CDR2 YSYEKL. The V segment lost 1 base and the J segment 5 bases; nucleotides outside the gene matches: 16. CDR3 size: 18 residues.

The chain joins TRBV5-1 to TRBJ2-3; TRBD2 agrees at 9 bases. Unmatched junction bases numbered 9, after V lost 0 bases and J lost 4 bases. This CDR3 region has 17 residues. Germline V gives CDR1 SGHRS, CDR2 YFSETQ. The CDR3 nucleotides read TGCGCCAGCAGCTTGGAGGTTAGCGGGAGAGTCGCAGATACGCAGTATTTT. It specifies CASSLEVSGRVADTQYF.

The chain recombines TRBV7-9 with TRBJ2-7; weak D call: TRBD1 (5 bases). Germline CDR1 reads SEHNR; CDR2 reads FQNEAQ (reference sequence). Trimming left V 5 bases short and J 4 bases short, with 12 bases between. This CDR3 has 13 amino acids. CDR3 nucleotide sequence: TGTGCCAGCAGCGGGGCAGGGAATTACGAGCAGTACTTC. Its translation is CASSGAGNYEQYF.